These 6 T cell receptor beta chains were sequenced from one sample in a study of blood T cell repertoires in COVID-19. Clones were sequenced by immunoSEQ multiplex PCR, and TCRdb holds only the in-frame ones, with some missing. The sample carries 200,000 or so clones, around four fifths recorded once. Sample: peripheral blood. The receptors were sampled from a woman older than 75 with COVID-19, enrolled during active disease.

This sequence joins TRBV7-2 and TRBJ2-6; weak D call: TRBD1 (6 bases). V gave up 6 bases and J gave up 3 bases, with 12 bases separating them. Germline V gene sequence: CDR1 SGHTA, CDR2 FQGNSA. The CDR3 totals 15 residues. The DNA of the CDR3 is TGTGCCAGCAGTTACACAGGGAATGGGGCCAACGTCCTGACTTTC. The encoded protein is CASSYTGNGANVLTF.

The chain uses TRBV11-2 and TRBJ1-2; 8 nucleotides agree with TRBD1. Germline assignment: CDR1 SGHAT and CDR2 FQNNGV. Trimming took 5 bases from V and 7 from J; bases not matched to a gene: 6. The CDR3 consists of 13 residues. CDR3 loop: CASSQSGQGGYTF. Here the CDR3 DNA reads TGTGCCAGCAGCCAATCCGGACAGGGTGGCTACACCTTC.

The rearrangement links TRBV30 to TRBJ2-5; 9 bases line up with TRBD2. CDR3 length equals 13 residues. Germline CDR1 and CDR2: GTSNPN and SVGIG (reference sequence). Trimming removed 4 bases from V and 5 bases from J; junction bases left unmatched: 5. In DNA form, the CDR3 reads TGTGCCTGGACTAGCGGGGCGGCGGAGACCCAGTACTTC. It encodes CAWTSGAAETQYF.

Here the CDR3 DNA reads TGTGCCAGCAGTTTATGGTCCGGGAAAAACACCATATATTTT. Translation: CASSLWSGKNTIYF. This chain joins TRBV28 and TRBJ1-3; D is uncertain. Germline V gene data show CDR1 as MDHEN and CDR2 as SYDVKM. The CDR3 contains 14 residues. With 0 bases removed from V and 6 bases from J, the gap between germline ends came to 9 bases. Combining the CDR3 with reference TRBV28 and TRBJ1-3 gives the whole variable domain DVKVTQSSRYLVKRTGEKVFLECVQDMDHENMFWYRQDPGLGLRLIYFSYDVKMKEKGDIPEGYSVSREKKERFSLILESASTNQTSMYLCASSLWSGKNTIYFGEGSWLTVV.

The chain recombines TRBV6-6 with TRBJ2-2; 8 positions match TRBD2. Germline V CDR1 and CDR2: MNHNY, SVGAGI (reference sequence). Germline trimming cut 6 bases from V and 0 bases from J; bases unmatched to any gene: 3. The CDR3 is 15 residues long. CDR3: CASRRGDANTGELFF. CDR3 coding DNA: TGTGCCAGCAGGCGGGGGGACGCGAACACCGGGGAGCTGTTTTTT.

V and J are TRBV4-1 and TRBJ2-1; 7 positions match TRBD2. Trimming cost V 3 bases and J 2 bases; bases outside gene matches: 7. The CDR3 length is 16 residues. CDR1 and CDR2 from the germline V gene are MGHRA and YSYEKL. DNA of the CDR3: TGCGCCAGCAGCCAGGTGGGGGGGGACCCCTACAATGAGCAGTTCTTC. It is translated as CASSQVGGDPYNEQFF.